This is a list of T cell receptor beta chains from one sample in a study of blood T cell repertoires in COVID-19. TCRdb keeps only in-frame clones here, not all; method: immunoSEQ multiplex PCR. The sample has fewer than 200,000 clones; roughly 76% are singletons. Material for sequencing was peripheral blood. The receptors derive from a woman aged 35 to 49 with COVID-19, enrolled during active disease. CDR3s include the opening cysteine and the closing phenylalanine or tryptophan. Fields, in order: CDR3 protein, CDR3 DNA, D gene, J gene, clone size, V gene. The D gene is left open where the match is weak. Expanded clones get a size class; other rows say once, few or many, or leave the size out.

CDR3aa: CASSLGGQGGNQPQHF
CDR3nt: TGCGCCAGCAGCTTGGGGGGACAGGGTGGCAATCAGCCCCAGCATTTT
d_gene: TRBD1
j_gene: TRBJ1-5
abundance: few
v_gene: TRBV5-1

CDR3aa: CSATLADTQYF
CDR3nt: TGCAGTGCTACACTAGCGGATACGCAGTATTTT
d_gene: TRBD2
j_gene: TRBJ2-3
abundance: -
v_gene: TRBV20-1

CDR3aa: CSVEGAGGKIRETQYF
CDR3nt: TGCAGCGTTGAGGGTGCAGGGGGCAAGATTCGGGAGACCCAGTACTTC
d_gene: TRBD1
j_gene: TRBJ2-5
abundance: few
v_gene: TRBV29-1

CDR3aa: CASAGTGIKEQFF
CDR3nt: TGCGCCAGCGCCGGGACAGGGATTAAGGAGCAGTTCTTC
d_gene: TRBD1
j_gene: TRBJ2-1
abundance: -
v_gene: TRBV10-1

CDR3aa: CASSQGVGGELFF
CDR3nt: TGTGCCAGCAGCCAGGGAGTGGGCGGGGAGCTGTTTTTT
d_gene: -
j_gene: TRBJ2-2
abundance: -
v_gene: TRBV3-1/TRBV3-2

CDR3aa: CASSPRTGEVNEQFF
CDR3nt: TGTGCCAGCAGCCCACGGACAGGGGAAGTCAATGAGCAGTTCTTC
d_gene: TRBD1
j_gene: TRBJ2-1
abundance: -
v_gene: TRBV7-2

CDR3aa: CASSSQAHDEKLFF
CDR3nt: TGTGCCAGCAGTTCACAGGCGCATGATGAAAAACTGTTTTTT
d_gene: -
j_gene: TRBJ1-4
abundance: -
v_gene: TRBV27

CDR3aa: CASSKDRLNEQFF
CDR3nt: TGTGCCAGCTCGAAAGACAGACTCAATGAGCAGTTCTTC
d_gene: -
j_gene: TRBJ2-1
abundance: -
v_gene: TRBV18

CDR3aa: CASASGRGTEAFF
CDR3nt: TGTGCCAGCGCCTCAGGCCGGGGAACTGAAGCTTTCTTT
d_gene: -
j_gene: TRBJ1-1
abundance: -
v_gene: TRBV6-5

CDR3aa: CSVVLQGTGGYTF
CDR3nt: TGCAGCGTAGTCCTACAGGGGACGGGTGGCTACACCTTC
d_gene: TRBD1
j_gene: TRBJ1-2
abundance: -
v_gene: TRBV29-1

CDR3aa: CASSRQTSLSYEQYF
CDR3nt: TGTGCCAGCAGTCGTCAGACAAGCCTCTCCTACGAGCAGTACTTC
d_gene: -
j_gene: TRBJ2-7
abundance: -
v_gene: TRBV28

CDR3aa: CATSRGQGMTDTQYF
CDR3nt: TGTGCCACCAGCAGGGGACAGGGGATGACAGATACGCAGTATTTT
d_gene: TRBD1
j_gene: TRBJ2-3
abundance: -
v_gene: TRBV15

CDR3aa: CASSESRTYGYTF
CDR3nt: TGTGCCAGCAGTGAAAGCCGCACCTATGGCTACACCTTC
d_gene: -
j_gene: TRBJ1-2
abundance: -
v_gene: TRBV6-1

CDR3aa: CASTLTGGARETQYF
CDR3nt: TGTGCCAGCACCTTGACAGGGGGCGCAAGGGAGACCCAGTACTTC
d_gene: TRBD1
j_gene: TRBJ2-5
abundance: many
v_gene: TRBV7-9

CDR3aa: CASSLLAGVLGELFF
CDR3nt: TGTGCCAGTAGTTTATTAGCGGGGGTTTTAGGGGAGCTGTTTTTT
d_gene: TRBD2
j_gene: TRBJ2-2
abundance: -
v_gene: TRBV19

CDR3aa: CASSQTSGRFGEQFF
CDR3nt: TGTGCCAGCAGCCAGACTAGCGGGAGATTCGGTGAGCAGTTCTTC
d_gene: TRBD2
j_gene: TRBJ2-1
abundance: -
v_gene: TRBV11-3

CDR3aa: CASSLGFSAGGSYEQYF
CDR3nt: TGTGCCAGCAGCTTAGGTTTTTCTGCGGGAGGGTCCTACGAGCAGTACTTC
d_gene: TRBD2
j_gene: TRBJ2-7
abundance: once
v_gene: TRBV7-9

CDR3aa: CASSLSLAGVNTGELFF
CDR3nt: TGTGCCAGCAGCTTGTCCCTAGCGGGGGTTAACACCGGGGAGCTGTTTTTT
d_gene: TRBD2
j_gene: TRBJ2-2
abundance: -
v_gene: TRBV7-9

CDR3aa: CASSQTGGISDTQYF
CDR3nt: TGTGCCAGCAGCCAAACGGGAGGGATTTCAGATACGCAGTATTTT
d_gene: TRBD2
j_gene: TRBJ2-3
abundance: -
v_gene: TRBV3-1/TRBV3-2

CDR3aa: CASSPGLAGGNEQFF
CDR3nt: TGCGCCAGCAGCCCCGGACTAGCGGGAGGAAATGAGCAGTTCTTC
d_gene: TRBD2
j_gene: TRBJ2-1
abundance: -
v_gene: TRBV5-1

CDR3aa: CASGPWETRYGYTF
CDR3nt: TGTGCCAGCGGACCCTGGGAGACCCGCTATGGCTACACCTTC
d_gene: -
j_gene: TRBJ1-2
abundance: -
v_gene: TRBV11-2

CDR3aa: CATSRTGGATDTQYF
CDR3nt: TGTGCCACCAGCAGGACAGGGGGCGCCACAGATACGCAGTATTTT
d_gene: TRBD1
j_gene: TRBJ2-3
abundance: many
v_gene: TRBV15

CDR3aa: CAWSHTNNYGYTF
CDR3nt: TGTGCCTGGAGCCACACCAACAACTATGGCTACACCTTC
d_gene: -
j_gene: TRBJ1-2
abundance: -
v_gene: TRBV30

CDR3aa: CASSYPLNLVVGYTF
CDR3nt: TGTGCCAGCAGTTACCCCTTAAATTTAGTAGTGGGCTACACCTTC
d_gene: -
j_gene: TRBJ1-2
abundance: -
v_gene: TRBV6-5

CDR3aa: CATSSDFGYLNTGELFF
CDR3nt: TGTGCCACCAGCAGCGACTTTGGCTACCTGAACACCGGGGAGCTGTTTTTT
d_gene: -
j_gene: TRBJ2-2
abundance: -
v_gene: TRBV15

CDR3aa: CASSLAGEGYEQYF
CDR3nt: TGCGCCAGCAGCTTAGCGGGAGAAGGCTACGAGCAGTACTTC
d_gene: TRBD2
j_gene: TRBJ2-7
abundance: -
v_gene: TRBV5-1

CDR3aa: CASSHGPQGARKAFF
CDR3nt: TGTGCCAGCAGCCACGGTCCCCAGGGGGCGCGGAAAGCTTTCTTT
d_gene: TRBD1
j_gene: TRBJ1-1
abundance: -
v_gene: TRBV7-2

CDR3aa: CATPKGTGPCNQPQHF
CDR3nt: TGTGCCACCCCAAAGGGGACAGGGCCTTGCAATCAGCCCCAGCATTTT
d_gene: -
j_gene: TRBJ1-5
abundance: -
v_gene: TRBV21-1

CDR3aa: CASSPTHSANYGYTF
CDR3nt: TGTGCCAGTAGCCCGACACATTCAGCTAACTATGGCTACACCTTC
d_gene: -
j_gene: TRBJ1-2
abundance: few
v_gene: TRBV19

CDR3aa: CASTGDRVYGYTF
CDR3nt: TGTGCCAGCACGGGAGACAGAGTCTATGGCTACACCTTC
d_gene: -
j_gene: TRBJ1-2
abundance: -
v_gene: TRBV6-5

CDR3aa: CASSLSGRAFGEQFF
CDR3nt: TGCGCCAGCAGCTTAAGCGGGAGGGCCTTTGGTGAGCAGTTCTTC
d_gene: TRBD2
j_gene: TRBJ2-1
abundance: -
v_gene: TRBV4-1

CDR3aa: CASSARDRYNEKLFF
CDR3nt: TGTGCCAGCAGCGCAAGGGACAGATATAATGAAAAACTGTTTTTT
d_gene: TRBD1
j_gene: TRBJ1-4
abundance: -
v_gene: TRBV5-4

CDR3aa: CASSPWQGRNQPQHF
CDR3nt: TGTGCCAGCTCACCGTGGCAGGGCCGCAATCAGCCCCAGCATTTT
d_gene: -
j_gene: TRBJ1-5
abundance: -
v_gene: TRBV18

CDR3aa: CASSVDRAVGEKLFF
CDR3nt: TGCGCCAGCAGCGTCGACAGGGCCGTTGGTGAAAAACTGTTTTTT
d_gene: TRBD1
j_gene: TRBJ1-4
abundance: -
v_gene: TRBV5-1

CDR3aa: CASTVYSNQPQHF
CDR3nt: TGTGCCAGCACGGTTTATAGCAATCAGCCCCAGCATTTT
d_gene: -
j_gene: TRBJ1-5
abundance: -
v_gene: TRBV2

CDR3aa: CASSQGTGGLMGKQFF
CDR3nt: TGTGCCAGCAGCCAGGGGACAGGGGGTCTAATGGGAAAGCAGTTCTTC
d_gene: TRBD1
j_gene: TRBJ2-1
abundance: -
v_gene: TRBV14

CDR3aa: CASSPNEYNEQFF
CDR3nt: TGTGCCAGCAGCCCGAATGAGTACAATGAGCAGTTCTTC
d_gene: -
j_gene: TRBJ2-1
abundance: -
v_gene: TRBV5-5

CDR3aa: CASSFRGGENEQFF
CDR3nt: TGTGCCAGCAGCTTTCGCGGGGGAGAGAATGAGCAGTTCTTC
d_gene: TRBD2
j_gene: TRBJ2-1
abundance: -
v_gene: TRBV7-9

CDR3aa: CAISESALREGLNEQFF
CDR3nt: TGTGCCATCAGTGAGTCGGCTCTGCGGGAGGGCCTGAATGAGCAGTTCTTC
d_gene: TRBD2
j_gene: TRBJ2-1
abundance: -
v_gene: TRBV10-3

CDR3aa: CASSLVTNTEAFF
CDR3nt: TGTGCCAGCAGCTTAGTTACAAACACTGAAGCTTTCTTT
d_gene: -
j_gene: TRBJ1-1
abundance: few
v_gene: TRBV7-9

CDR3aa: CASSLAGTRGEDTQYF
CDR3nt: TGCGCCAGCAGCTTGGCTGGGACAAGGGGCGAAGATACGCAGTATTTT
d_gene: -
j_gene: TRBJ2-3
abundance: -
v_gene: TRBV5-1

CDR3aa: CASKGLAGSYEQYF
CDR3nt: TGTGCCTCAAAAGGACTAGCGGGCTCCTACGAGCAGTACTTC
d_gene: TRBD2
j_gene: TRBJ2-7
abundance: -
v_gene: TRBV2